One sample yielded the 8 T cell receptor beta chains listed below, sequenced in a study of control samples from healthy donors and cancer patients. Sequencing was performed with immunoSEQ multiplex PCR; in TCRdb, only in-frame clones are kept and a portion is missing. Among around 76,000 clones listed, under 90% were seen once. Specimen: PBMCs. The source of these receptors is a woman aged 50 to 60 with colorectal cancer.

This chain uses TRBV5-4 with TRBJ2-5; D possibly matches TRBD1 or TRBD2 (5 bases each). Trimming shortened V by 4 bases and J by 5 bases, and 12 bases separated the two germline ends. Looked up from germline, CDR1 is SGHNT and CDR2 is YYREEE (reference sequence). The CDR3 has 13 amino acids. CDR3 sequence reads: CASSPGPGETQYF. CDR3 coding DNA: TGTGCCAGCAGCCCGGGGCCAGGGGAGACCCAGTACTTC.

This clone was seen once. The V gene is TRBV7-9, the J gene TRBJ2-2, with 8 positions matching TRBD2. CDR1 and CDR2 (germline): SEHNR, FQNEAQ (reference sequence). Trimming cost V 6 bases and J 0 bases; bases outside gene matches: 6. This CDR3 contains 16 residues. CDR3 in amino acids: CASRETSGSNTGELFF. The CDR3 DNA reads as TGTGCCAGCAGGGAAACTAGCGGTTCGAACACCGGGGAGCTGTTTTTT. Full variable domain (remainder filled in from reference TRBV7-9 and TRBJ2-2): DTGVSQNPRHKITKRGQNVTFRCDPISEHNRLYWYRQTLGQGPEFLTYFQNEAQLEKSRLLSDRFSAERPKGSFSTLEIQRTEQGDSAMYLCASRETSGSNTGELFFGEGSRLTVL.

This chain connects TRBV9 to TRBJ1-1; D might be TRBD1 (6 bases). The CDR3 length is 15 residues. Trimming removed 3 bases from V and 1 base from J, with 13 bases in between. CDR1 is SGDLS and CDR2 is YYNGEE in the germline V gene. The CDR3 bases are TGTGCCAGCAGCGCTCAGGGGAACAGGAACACTGAAGCTTTCTTT. This encodes CASSAQGNRNTEAFF.

This chain uses TRBV27 with TRBJ2-3; TRBD1 matches 11 bases. The germline CDR1 and CDR2 sequences are MNHEY and SMNVEV (reference sequence). The CDR3 spans 16 residues. Unmatched junction bases numbered 6, after V lost 6 bases and J lost 1 base. The DNA for the CDR3 is TGTGCCAGCAGAGAATTGGGACAGGGGGGCACAGATACGCAGTATTTT. Translation: CASRELGQGGTDTQYF.

The chain employs TRBV7-2 and TRBJ2-1; 12 positions match TRBD2. V trimming: 8 bases; J trimming: 9 bases; junction bases outside the gene matches: 8. The CDR3 runs 14 residues. Germline CDR1 SGHTA, CDR2 FQGNSA. DNA for the CDR3: TGTGCCAGCGGACTAGCGGGGTCTGCCGGTGAGCAGTTCTTC. This encodes CASGLAGSAGEQFF.

CDR3 sequence: CASSEWTATNQPQHF. Written as DNA, the CDR3 is TGTGCCAGCAGCGAATGGACAGCCACGAATCAGCCCCAGCATTTT. This chain connects TRBV7-2 to TRBJ1-5, with D possibly matching TRBD1 (6 bases). The CDR3 has 15 residues. V was clipped by 5 bases and J by 4 bases, with 15 bases between them. Germline V gene data show CDR1 as SGHTA and CDR2 as FQGNSA.

This rearrangement joins TRBV6-5 to TRBJ1-6; no firm D call. CDR1 is MNHEY and CDR2 is SVGAGI in the germline V gene. V was clipped by 7 bases and J by 8 bases, with 15 bases between them. This CDR3 has 14 residues. The CDR3 protein is CASKLQLSDSPLHF. The DNA for the CDR3 is TGTGCCAGCAAATTACAGCTAAGTGATTCACCCCTCCACTTT.

This clone has just one count. This chain joins TRBV5-1 and TRBJ2-3, with TRBD2 as a possible D gene (5 bases). Per germline, CDR1 SGHRS and CDR2 YFSETQ. This CDR3 is 14 amino acids long. The germline V and J ends were trimmed by 2 bases and 4 bases, with 11 bases remaining between them. The CDR3 nucleotides read TGCGCCAGCAGCTTTACCCCCGGGGCAGATACGCAGTATTTT. Translation gives CASSFTPGADTQYF.